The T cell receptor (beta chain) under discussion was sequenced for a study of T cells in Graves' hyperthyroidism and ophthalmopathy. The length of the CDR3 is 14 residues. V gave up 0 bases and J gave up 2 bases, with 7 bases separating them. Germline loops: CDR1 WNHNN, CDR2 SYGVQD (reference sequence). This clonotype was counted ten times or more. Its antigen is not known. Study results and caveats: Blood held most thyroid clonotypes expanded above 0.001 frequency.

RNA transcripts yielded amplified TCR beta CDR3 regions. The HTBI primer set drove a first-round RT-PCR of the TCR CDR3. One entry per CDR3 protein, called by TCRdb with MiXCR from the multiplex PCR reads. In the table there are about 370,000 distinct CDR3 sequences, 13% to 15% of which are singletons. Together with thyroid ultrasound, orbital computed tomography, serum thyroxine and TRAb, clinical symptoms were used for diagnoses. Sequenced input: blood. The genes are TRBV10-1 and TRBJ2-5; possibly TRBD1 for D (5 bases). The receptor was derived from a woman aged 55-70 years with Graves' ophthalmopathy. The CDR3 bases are TGCGCCAGCAGTGAGTCGACAGTGCAAGAGACCCAGTACTTC. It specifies CASSESTVQETQYF.